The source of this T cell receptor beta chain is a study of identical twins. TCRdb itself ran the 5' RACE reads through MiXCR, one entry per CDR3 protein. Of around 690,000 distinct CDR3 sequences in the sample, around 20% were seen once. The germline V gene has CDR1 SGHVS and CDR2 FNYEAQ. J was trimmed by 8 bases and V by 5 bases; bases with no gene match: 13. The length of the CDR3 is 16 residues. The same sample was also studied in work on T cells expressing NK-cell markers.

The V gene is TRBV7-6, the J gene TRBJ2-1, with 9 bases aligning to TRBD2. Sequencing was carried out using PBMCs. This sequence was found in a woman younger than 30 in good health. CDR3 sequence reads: CASSPLAGIRLYEQFF. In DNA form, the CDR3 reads TGTGCCAGCAGCCCCCTAGCGGGAATTAGACTCTATGAGCAGTTCTTC.